The rows below give T cell receptor beta chains drawn from one sample of a study of blood T cells in healthy people across ages. One entry per CDR3 protein results from TCRdb running MiXCR on the 5' RACE reads. The sample carries around 1.5 million distinct CDR3 sequences, approximately 40% recorded once. Input material: blood. These TCRs come from a woman aged 18-29 years in good health. CDR3s include the opening cysteine and the closing phenylalanine or tryptophan. Fields, in order: J gene, V gene, CDR3 protein.

TRBJ1-2 | TRBV5-6 | CASSNDRPRRPNYGYTF
TRBJ2-1 | TRBV2 | CASSAGTLDYNEQFF
TRBJ2-3 | TRBV6-5 | CASSYSGGLADTQYF
TRBJ2-2 | TRBV10-3 | CAITNRGGFGELFF
TRBJ2-7 | TRBV29-1 | CSVEVQGPYEQYF
TRBJ2-5 | TRBV2 | CASSEFWDSEETQYF
TRBJ2-7 | TRBV7-9 | CASSLRQDPYEQYF
TRBJ2-1 | TRBV28 | CASREREDEQFF
TRBJ2-7 | TRBV20-1 | CSARRTGGYEQYF
TRBJ2-7 | TRBV5-1 | CAGSLGLPPYEQYF
TRBJ2-1 | TRBV27 | CASSLSFLAEGSYNEQFF
TRBJ2-1 | TRBV28 | CASSPLRPDEQFF
TRBJ1-3 | TRBV18 | CASSPQDGPTGNTIYF
TRBJ1-2 | TRBV12-3/TRBV12-4 | CASSLLSTSGYTF
TRBJ2-3 | TRBV7-9 | CASSSSGGIVTQYF
TRBJ2-1 | TRBV27 | CASSKTRDSSYNEQFF
TRBJ2-3 | TRBV6-1 | CASSVTSGDGTDTQYF
TRBJ2-3 | TRBV20-1 | CSAKRASGRAGGTDTQYF
TRBJ2-3 | TRBV14 | CASVLRGPLTDTQYF
TRBJ1-2 | TRBV28 | CATTFAAGGAQNYGYTF
TRBJ2-3 | TRBV7-2 | CASSLRPPASGTSTDTQYF